This T cell receptor beta chain appears in the sequencing data of a study of CD8 T cells in ankylosing spondylitis. Study results and caveats: Ankylosing spondylitis blood appeared to carry a characteristic TCR beta motif of several highly homologous variants. Disease-linked clones, CD8+, were relatively rare in peripheral blood.

About this clonotype: Its antigen is unidentified.

CDR1 and CDR2 (germline): MNHNS, SASEGT. V lost 6 bases to trimming and J lost 3 bases, with 17 bases between them. The CDR3 is 15 residues long. Each CDR3 protein gets one entry after TCRdb re-called the 5' RACE reads with MiXCR. The sample shows about 150,000 distinct CDR3 sequences, roughly 44% of them seen only once. The source of this sequence is a male donor with ankylosing spondylitis. The chain combines TRBV6-1 with TRBJ1-2; D remains unclear. The sequencing input was synovial fluid, either unsorted or a sorted T cell fraction (not recorded which). CDR3 in amino acids: CASRSSDPSDYGYTF. The CDR3 bases are TGTGCCAGCAGGAGCAGCGACCCCAGTGACTATGGCTACACCTTC.